The 25 T cell receptor beta chains below all came from one sample that was sequenced in a study of blood T cell repertoires in COVID-19. Sequencing was performed with immunoSEQ multiplex PCR; in TCRdb, only in-frame clones are kept and a portion is missing. Of roughly 700,000 clones detected, around 90% appear once; the ten largest clones hold around 0.3%. Material: peripheral blood. Receptors originate from a woman younger than 30 with acute or convalescent COVID-19.

This chain connects TRBV6-5 to TRBJ2-3, with 12 bases lining up with TRBD1. The CDR3 is 15 residues long. Per the germline V gene, CDR1 is MNHEY and CDR2 is SVGAGI. Germline trimming cut 2 bases from V and 6 bases from J; bases unmatched to any gene: 3. CDR3 coding DNA: TGTGCCAGCAGTTACGGCGGGACAGGGGGCGATACGCAGTATTTT. Translated: CASSYGGTGGDTQYF.

This clone was recorded once. This rearrangement joins TRBV12-3 or TRBV12-4 to TRBJ1-4; D unclear. V was shortened by 5 bases and J by 7 bases, with 5 bases between the two germline ends. CDR3 length: 11 amino acids. CDR3 sequence (DNA): TGTGCCAGCAGTATCAGTGAAAAACTGTTTTTT. As protein: CASSISEKLFF.

The chain couples TRBV5-1 to TRBJ2-7; D not resolved. The V gene lost 2 bases and the J gene lost 2 bases, with 11 bases spanning the gap. Germline-derived CDR1 and CDR2 are SGHRS and YFSETQ. The CDR3 loop spans 14 amino acids. CDR3 DNA: TGCGCCAGCAGCTTTCAATCCGGTCCCTACGAGCAGTACTTC. Its protein product is CASSFQSGPYEQYF.

The V gene is TRBV3-1 (or the pseudogene TRBV3-2), the J gene TRBJ1-2; the D is unclear. Per the germline V gene, CDR1 is LGHDT and CDR2 is YNNKEL (reference sequence). CDR3 length: 12 residues. Trimming stripped 2 bases from V and 5 bases from J, with 6 bases between. The CDR3 protein is CASSQWAYGYTF. The CDR3 DNA sequence: TGTGCCAGCAGCCAATGGGCGTATGGCTACACCTTC.

The chain uses TRBV7-2 and TRBJ1-5; D is uncertain. This CDR3 region has 14 residues. The ends were cut back, 1 base at V and 4 bases at J, with 8 bases in the middle. CDR1 is SGHTA, CDR2 FQGNSA, per germline. In DNA form, the CDR3 reads TGTGCCAGCAGCTTAGATACGGTAAATCAGCCCCAGCATTTT. Its protein product is CASSLDTVNQPQHF.

This chain's CDR3 is CATSSGGITEAFF. CDR3 DNA: TGTGCCACCAGCTCAGGCGGGATCACTGAAGCTTTCTTT. This chain links TRBV24-1 with TRBJ1-1; D call uncertain. Germline assignment: CDR1 KGHDR and CDR2 SFDVKD. This CDR3 contains 13 residues. Trimming took 7 bases from V and 4 from J, leaving 12 bases between them.

The rearrangement joins TRBV6-2 or TRBV6-3 to TRBJ2-3; TRBD1 matches 11 bases. CDR1 MNHEY and CDR2 SVGEGT come from the germline V gene. CDR3 length equals 16 residues. V dropped 4 bases and J dropped 4; count of bases not matched to a gene: 7. CDR3 DNA sequence: TGTGCCAGCAGTTCGGACAGGGGGCGGTTTGCAGATACGCAGTATTTT. Translating it yields CASSSDRGRFADTQYF.

The sample holds one count of this clone. V and J are TRBV7-2 and TRBJ1-6; 7 positions agree with TRBD1. V lost 0 bases, J lost 0 bases, and 2 bases stayed unmatched. Germline V gives CDR1 SGHTA, CDR2 FQGNSA. This CDR3 region has 17 residues. The CDR3 DNA is TGTGCCAGCAGCTTAGCGGGACAGAACTCCTATAATTCACCCCTCCACTTT. This gives the protein CASSLAGQNSYNSPLHF. Supplemented by reference TRBV7-2 and TRBJ1-6, the full variable domain reads GAGVSQSPSNKVTEKGKDVELRCDPISGHTALYWYRQSLGQGLEFLIYFQGNSAPDKSGLPSDRFSAERTGGSVSTLTIQRTQQEDSAVYLCASSLAGQNSYNSPLHFGNGTRLTVT.

V gene TRBV5-1 combines with J gene TRBJ1-2; 10 nucleotides line up with TRBD1. Per the germline V gene, CDR1 is SGHRS and CDR2 is YFSETQ. The CDR3 is made up of 15 amino acids. V dropped 4 bases and J dropped 7; count of bases not matched to a gene: 10. In nucleotides, the CDR3 is TGCGCCAGCAGCCCCCCGGGACAGGGGAAGGGTGGCTACACCTTC. Translated, it gives CASSPPGQGKGGYTF.

V and J are TRBV6-4 and TRBJ2-2; D is perhaps TRBD1 (6 bases). This CDR3 region has 16 residues. V was trimmed by 2 bases and J by 4 bases, leaving 14 bases between them. Germline V lookup: CDR1 MRHNA, CDR2 SNTAGT. The CDR3 region is CASSDKGDRSTGELFF. The CDR3 region has the DNA TGTGCCAGCAGTGACAAGGGTGACAGGAGCACCGGGGAGCTGTTTTTT.

The chain joins TRBV3-1 (or the pseudogene TRBV3-2) to TRBJ1-1, with D possibly matching TRBD1 (5 bases). The CDR3 has 13 amino acids. Germline V gene data show CDR1 as LGHDT and CDR2 as YNNKEL (reference sequence). V lost 5 bases and J lost 3, with 10 bases in between. CDR3 sequence (DNA): TGTGCCAGCAGCTCGGGGGGAGACACTGAAGCTTTCTTT. Its translation is CASSSGGDTEAFF.

The CDR3 sequence is CASGPGTGVTLKYF. In DNA form, the CDR3 reads TGTGCTAGTGGCCCCGGGACAGGGGTAACCCTCAAGTACTTC. V and J are TRBV12-5 and TRBJ2-7, with 10 positions matching TRBD1. Per germline, CDR1 LGHNT and CDR2 FRNRAP. The CDR3 has 14 residues. The trim removed 6 bases at V and 11 bases at J, leaving 13 bases unmatched.

This rearrangement joins TRBV9 to TRBJ1-2; no definite D call. Trimming shortened V by 3 bases and J by 3 bases, and 24 bases separated the two germline ends. CDR3 length equals 18 residues. CDR1 is SGDLS and CDR2 is YYNGEE in the germline V gene. CDR3 loop: CASSGPGNLDPDYYGYTF. The CDR3 coding sequence is TGTGCCAGCAGCGGCCCCGGGAACCTAGACCCAGATTACTATGGCTACACCTTC.

The V call is TRBV20-1, the J call TRBJ1-2; 7 positions match TRBD1. V was clipped by 3 bases and J by 4 bases; unmatched bases: 8. The CDR3 sequence is 14 residues long. Per germline, CDR1 DFQATT and CDR2 SNEGSKA (reference sequence). This CDR3 is CSASFGTDSYGYTF. CDR3 nucleotides: TGCAGTGCTAGTTTCGGGACAGATTCCTATGGCTACACCTTC.

This rearrangement joins TRBV12-5 to TRBJ2-7; the D gene is possibly TRBD2 (5 bases). Trimming stripped 0 bases from V and 2 bases from J, with 14 bases between. CDR3 size: 16 residues. Germline V gene sequence: CDR1 LGHNT, CDR2 FRNRAP. CDR3 residues: CASGLVLSGVPYEQYF. The CDR3 coding sequence is TGTGCTAGTGGTTTGGTATTGTCCGGGGTCCCCTACGAGCAGTACTTC.

This chain connects TRBV9 to TRBJ2-2; the match to TRBD2 covers 9 bases. Germline V gene data show CDR1 as SGDLS and CDR2 as YYNGEE. The V gene end was trimmed by 1 base and the J gene end by 3 bases; junction bases not matched to a gene: 4. This CDR3 spans 16 amino acids. This CDR3 reads CASSVIAGVDTGELFF. In nucleotides, the CDR3 is TGTGCCAGCAGCGTAATAGCGGGGGTTGACACCGGGGAGCTGTTTTTT.

The rearrangement uses TRBV9 and TRBJ2-1; 10 bases are shared with TRBD2. This CDR3 spans 15 amino acids. Germline CDR1 SGDLS, CDR2 YYNGEE. V lost 6 bases to trimming and J lost 3 bases; unmatched junction nucleotides: 6. CDR3 coding DNA: TGTGCCAGCACCGTCAGCGGGGGGGGCTACAATGAGCAGTTCTTC. Amino acids: CASTVSGGGYNEQFF.

The chain recombines TRBV10-3 with TRBJ1-2; D possibly corresponds to TRBD1 (5 bases). Looked up from germline, CDR1 is ENHRY and CDR2 is SYGVKD. This CDR3 is built from 16 residues. Trimming removed 6 bases at V and 4 bases at J, with 21 bases between. CDR3 loop: CAIRTTPRQTLYGYTF. CDR3 coding DNA: TGTGCCATCAGAACAACTCCTCGACAGACCCTCTATGGCTACACCTTC.

The J gene is TRBJ1-5, the V gene TRBV19; D unclear. V was trimmed by 1 base and J by 5 bases, leaving 6 bases between them. CDR3 length: 13 residues. Germline CDR1 LNHDA, CDR2 SQIVND (reference sequence). Written as DNA, the CDR3 is TGTGCCAGTAGTATAGTCCTAGATCAGCCCCAGCATTTT. Translating it yields CASSIVLDQPQHF.

The chain joins TRBV30 to TRBJ1-6, with no clear D. CDR1 and CDR2 (germline): GTSNPN, SVGIG (reference sequence). Trimming removed 2 bases at V and 9 bases at J, with 8 bases between. The CDR3 contains 12 residues. CDR3 residues: CAWSPGPSPLHF. CDR3 sequence (DNA): TGTGCCTGGAGTCCCGGTCCTTCACCCCTCCACTTT.

This clone was observed a single time. This chain connects TRBV7-9 to TRBJ1-5; D is possibly TRBD1 (6 bases). Germline-derived CDR1 and CDR2 are SEHNR and FQNEAQ (reference sequence). The CDR3 runs to 14 residues. Trimming removed 5 bases at V and 15 bases at J, with 23 bases between. DNA for the CDR3: TGTGCCAGCAGCCTGACAGGTGGAATCTTGGGTTTGCATTTT. Amino acid sequence: CASSLTGGILGLHF.

The chain employs TRBV3-1 (or the pseudogene TRBV3-2) and TRBJ1-2, with a tentative D call TRBD1 (6 bases). CDR1 is LGHDT, CDR2 YNNKEL, per germline (reference sequence). This CDR3 comprises 16 residues. V was trimmed by 4 bases and J by 3 bases, leaving 18 bases between them. The CDR3 loop is CASSPLLGGGHYGYTF. Written as DNA, the CDR3 is TGTGCCAGCAGCCCCCTCCTGGGCGGGGGCCACTATGGCTACACCTTC.

The chain links TRBV12-3 or TRBV12-4 to TRBJ1-6; perhaps TRBD1 as D (5 bases). V was cut by 5 bases and J by 10 bases, with 12 bases left in between. There are 13 residues in the CDR3. The CDR3 reads CASSPGAGSPLHF. The CDR3 DNA is TGTGCCAGCAGTCCTGGGGCCGGGTCACCCCTCCACTTT.

The genes are TRBV25-1 and TRBJ2-1; a possible D gene is TRBD1 (6 bases). This CDR3 contains 17 residues. V dropped 3 bases and J dropped 4 bases, with 19 bases sitting between them. Germline values: CDR1 MGHDK, CDR2 SYGVNS. The CDR3 loop reads CASSDFRDTRGYNEQFF. The CDR3 DNA sequence: TGTGCCAGCAGTGATTTTCGGGACACTCGGGGATACAATGAGCAGTTCTTC.

This clone was observed a handful of times. The chain uses TRBV10-2 and TRBJ2-3; 8 nucleotides line up with TRBD2. V lost 5 bases and J lost 0; bases outside the gene matches: 4. The CDR3 sequence is 15 residues long. Germline V gene lookup returns CDR1 WSHSY and CDR2 SAAADI. CDR3 sequence (DNA): TGCGCCAGCAGTAGGTCGGGGGGGAGCACAGATACGCAGTATTTT. It translates to CASSRSGGSTDTQYF.